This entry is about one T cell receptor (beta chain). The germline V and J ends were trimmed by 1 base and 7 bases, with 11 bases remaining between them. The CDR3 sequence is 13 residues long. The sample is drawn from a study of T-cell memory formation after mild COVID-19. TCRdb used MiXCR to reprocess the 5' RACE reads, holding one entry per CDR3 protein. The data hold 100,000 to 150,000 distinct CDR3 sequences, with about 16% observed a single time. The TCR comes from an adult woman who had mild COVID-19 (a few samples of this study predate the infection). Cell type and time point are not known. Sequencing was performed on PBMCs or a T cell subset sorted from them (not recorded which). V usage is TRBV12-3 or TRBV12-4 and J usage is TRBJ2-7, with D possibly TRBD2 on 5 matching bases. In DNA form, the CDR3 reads TGTGCCAGCAGTTTAGGCGGGTTTTTTGAGCAGTACTTC. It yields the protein CASSLGGFFEQYF.